A single sample is the source of the 3 T cell receptor beta chains below, sequenced in a study of Ad26.COV2.S vaccination and SARS-CoV-2 variants (dated by TCRdb to about 2021). The library was made by the immunoSEQ multiplex PCR assay. TCRdb obtained this table from immuneACCESS and retained in-frame rearrangements with V and J assigned. These tables miss some clones; where compared with another copy, unresolved V genes account for less than half of the shortfall, and the remainder is unexplained. Present in this sample are about 350,000 clones, 88% of which were seen just once. The top ten hold 6.4% of the sample. The treatment or condition label, as the study defines it: around 19 received Ad26.COV2.S at low or high dose, single or two shots; 5 received placebo; per-sample allocation not given. Repertoires of vaccine and placebo recipients were sequenced from samples taken on day 63 after the first injection.

This material consisted of peripheral blood, taken in a trial of Ad26.COV2.S vaccine versus placebo. These receptors were collected from a person between 18 and 59 years old who received the Ad26.COV2.S COVID-19 vaccine or a placebo.

The chain employs TRBV7-6 and TRBJ2-7; 11 bases map to TRBD1. This CDR3 has 16 residues. Trimming removed 1 base from V and 3 bases from J; junction bases left unmatched: 5. Germline V gives CDR1 SGHVS, CDR2 FNYEAQ. CDR3 in DNA: TGTGCCAGCAGCTTAGGGACAGGGGGCGCTCACTACGAGCAGTACTTC. It encodes CASSLGTGGAHYEQYF.

This chain uses TRBV7-2 with TRBJ2-1, with 9 nucleotides matching TRBD2. The CDR3 covers 15 residues. Per germline, CDR1 SGHTA and CDR2 FQGNSA. V trimming: 7 bases; J trimming: 4 bases; junction bases outside the gene matches: 8. This CDR3 is CASTRASGTYNEQFF. The CDR3 DNA reads as TGTGCCAGCACCAGGGCTAGCGGGACTTACAATGAGCAGTTCTTC. The full variable domain, rest sourced from reference TRBV7-2 and TRBJ2-1, is GAGVSQSPSNKVTEKGKDVELRCDPISGHTALYWYRQSLGQGLEFLIYFQGNSAPDKSGLPSDRFSAERTGGSVSTLTIQRTQQEDSAVYLCASTRASGTYNEQFFGPGTRLTVL.

The chain combines TRBV6-5 with TRBJ1-6; 9 bases fit TRBD1. V lost 4 bases to trimming and J lost 8 bases; unmatched junction nucleotides: 3. The CDR3 contains 14 residues. Germline V lookup: CDR1 MNHEY, CDR2 SVGAGI. The CDR3 sequence: CASSSRTGDSPLHF. CDR3 bases: TGTGCCAGCAGTTCGAGGACAGGGGATTCACCCCTCCACTTT.